The present T cell receptor (beta chain) was sequenced within a study of identical twins (dated by TCRdb to the mid-2010s). About the full investigation: The study deep-sequenced TCR alpha and beta repertoires from monozygotic twins, unrelated adults of various ages and cord blood to test whether fetal clonotypes persist. Replicate twin experiments were performed at different times using different library preparation protocols to rule out contamination.

Every donor in the study was a healthy Caucasian. Three pairs of female monozygotic twins, all aged roughly 18 to 29 years, made up the twin cohort. CD4+ and CD8+ T cell populations were isolated with positive isolation kits from Invitrogen. V is clipped by 3 bases and J by 4 bases, and the sequence between their germline boundaries is 21 bases long. The CDR3 sequence holds 17 residues, the cysteine and phenylalanine included. Of the read, only the CDR3 DNA is kept; its 51 bases are in frame from base 1. CDR1 and CDR2, looked up from the germline V gene (reference sequence), are SGHKS and YYEKEE. The library was prepared using 5' RACE. The sample was run on an Illumina HiSeq 2000. A universal primer binding site was introduced by template switching, and a unique molecular identifier was present in the final cDNA, enabling accurate counting of TCR cDNA molecules. First-strand cDNA for TCR alpha and beta chains was synthesized from specific primers in the conserved constant-segment region. To control for contamination, every cDNA library was double barcoded, receiving both a SMART-Mk sample barcode and Illumina barcodes. Two successive PCR steps introduced TruSeq adapter sequences along with Illumina sample barcodes. The TCR alpha and beta cDNA libraries were sequenced on the Illumina HiSeq platform using custom primers. As for the original processing: MiGEC processed the raw reads to extract unique molecular identifiers, while MiXCR was used to determine the CDR3 positions. For each individual, recombination models were inferred using an EM algorithm with the repgenHMM and IGoR tools. The tcR package in R was used for shared clonotype analysis, with sharing normalized by the product of cloneset sizes. To study raw recombination free of thymic and clonal selection effects, out-of-frame nonproductive sequences were analyzed. Starting from the raw public reads, TCRdb applied fastp trimming at Q25, assembled clones with MiXCR and retained in-frame beta chains. Rows merge per CDR3 protein into single entries with the most common DNA and genes. V and J calls and clone size were set by TCRdb, not the authors. In all, the sample holds approximately 500,000 distinct CDR3 sequences, and about 24% of those were seen once. About 3% of the sample is in the top ten clones.

Only a few counts were recorded for this clonotype. The target of this receptor is not known. The record has no base qualities; no much larger clone is one base away. Overall study results and their limits: Abundant cord blood beta clonotypes had fewer insertions, young adult naive repertoires showed a similar but weaker trend, and memory repertoires showed no such trend. In monozygotic twins, recombination models systematically underestimated out-of-frame TCR alpha sharing, but the models matched the sharing seen between unrelated individuals. Because the same donors could not be followed over many years, the conclusions relied on cross-sectional statistical analysis. Invariant T cells such as MAIT and iNKT could partly confound zero-insertion analyses, though diverse VJ usage argued against this for most clonotypes. Compared with coincidental sharing between unrelated individuals, out-of-frame TCR alpha sequences shared between twins showed an excess of sequences with low generation probability. A weaker excess of twin sharing was found in beta out-of-frame sequences because the signal-to-noise ratio was lowered by fewer shared sequences.

A further study also used this sample, focusing on T cells expressing NK-cell markers. The second source states: In sorted CD3+CD56+NKG2C+, CD3+CD56+NKG2C- and CD3+CD56-NKG2C+ T-cell subsets from eight donors, TCR beta-chain repertoires were profiled. Among the eight sequenced donors, only one was HCMV-seronegative, while the other seven were HCMV-seropositive. To restrict sorting to alphabetaTCR-expressing T cells, an anti-gammadeltaTCR antibody was added in several experiments. For several donors, the dominant CD3+CD56+NKG2C+ clonotypes were among the top 10 CD8+ clonotypes and accounted for about 1.0-7.5% of CD8+ T cells. Those dominant clonotypes were again the most abundant among CD3+CD56-NKG2C+ cells in several donors, at about 28.3-65%. It remained unclear whether the expanded NKG2C-expressing T cell clones were specific for HCMV antigens. All eight donors whose samples were sequenced were randomly selected healthy volunteers, three of them men and five women. A commercial ELISA kit detecting HCMV-specific IgG in serum was used to determine HCMV serostatus. MIGEC handled demultiplexing of the reads and grouping by UMI, while MiTCR was used to assemble and quantify clonotypes. To remove erroneous sequences, TCR cDNA sequences were retained only when supported by two or more reads. The tcR package was used for downstream repertoire analysis, and clonotypes were matched across fractions by CDR3 nucleotide sequence plus V segment. Antigen specificity was annotated against VDJdb with VDJmatch, allowing one amino acid substitution in CDR3.

This clonotype originated in a woman under 30 in good health. Sequenced: CD4+ T cells sorted from blood. This receptor chain uses TRBV5-5 and TRBJ2-3; TRBD1 is perhaps the D gene, given 5 matching bases. The bases read TGTGCCAGCAGCTCCCATTACCTCCCAGAAGGGGCAGATACGCAGTATTTT. It is translated as CASSSHYLPEGADTQYF.